The table lists the clone carrying this T cell receptor (beta chain) with a count of one. Antigen: not known. CDR3 length equals 13 residues. V was clipped by 3 bases and J by 6 bases, with 11 bases between them. Looked up from germline, CDR1 is MRHNA and CDR2 is SNTAGT. These data belong to a study of OX40 agonist ivuxolimab in advanced cancers. The study, taken as a whole, reports: Relative to CD4+ cells, CD8+ T cells on average had more expanded clones. At 0.1 to 3.0 mg/kg and by week 6, CD4+ and CD8+ T cells in the blood had expanded clonally.

Blood samples were obtained at baseline, cycle 4 day 1, and cycle 7 day 1. The protocol was immunoSEQ multiplex PCR, while the TCRdb copy is restricted to in-frame clones and leaves out a portion. The sample records tens of thousands of clones, less than 90% being singletons. The chain recombines TRBV6-4 with TRBJ1-1, with D possibly matching TRBD1 (5 bases). The TCR comes from an adult with an advanced solid tumor such as melanoma, head and neck, liver or kidney cancer. Here the sequenced sample was CD4+ or CD8+ T cells sorted from blood, taken in a trial of the OX40 agonist ivuxolimab. The CDR3 here is CASSETTGSEAFF. The CDR3 nucleotides read TGTGCCAGCAGTGAAACAACAGGATCTGAAGCTTTCTTT.